Below are 29 T cell receptor beta chains sequenced from a single sample in a study of T cells in Graves' hyperthyroidism and ophthalmopathy. Using RNA transcripts as the source, TCR beta CDR3 regions were amplified. HTBI primers were the set used in a first-round RT-PCR of the TCR CDR3. Each CDR3 protein gets one entry after TCRdb re-called the multiplex PCR reads with MiXCR. The top ten hold around 10% of the sample, which has about 520,000 distinct CDR3 sequences, less than 25% seen once. The sample was blood. These TCRs come from a woman aged 25 to 39 with Graves' ophthalmopathy.

This clonotype appeared many times. The rearrangement links TRBV4-3 to TRBJ2-5; weak D call: TRBD1 (5 bases). The germline V gene has CDR1 LGHNA and CDR2 YSLEER. Between the trimmed V and J ends, which lost 2 bases and 2 bases, there was a span of 12 bases. The CDR3 loop spans 15 amino acids. CDR3: CASSQLNRPQETQYF. As DNA, the CDR3 is TGCGCCAGCAGCCAATTGAACAGGCCACAAGAGACCCAGTACTTC.

This clonotype came up many times. The chain combines TRBV5-1 with TRBJ1-1; tentatively, D is TRBD1 (6 bases). There are 17 residues in the CDR3. Trimming cost V 7 bases and J 7 bases, with 29 bases left between them. From germline, CDR1 is SGHRS and CDR2 YFSETQ. DNA for the CDR3: TGCGCCAGCTTTATGGGGGACATGGGGGCCTTTTACTTTGAAGCTTTCTTT. Its translation is CASFMGDMGAFYFEAFF.

This clonotype was detected ten times or more. CDR3 sequence: CASSSRLAGGYEQYF. In DNA, the CDR3 is TGTGCCAGCAGCTCCCGACTAGCGGGGGGCTACGAGCAGTACTTC. The J gene is TRBJ2-7, the V gene TRBV7-9, with 13 nucleotides matching TRBD2. Germline V gives CDR1 SEHNR, CDR2 FQNEAQ (reference sequence). This CDR3 has 15 residues. V shed 4 bases, J shed 3 bases, and the junction held 3 bases outside the gene matches.

The gene calls are TRBV28 and TRBJ1-5; unclear D gene. The CDR3 runs 16 residues. Per germline, CDR1 MDHEN and CDR2 SYDVKM. V lost 1 base and J lost 3, with 13 bases in between. The CDR3 region is CASSLSVGQHNQPQHF. DNA for the CDR3: TGTGCCAGCAGTTTATCTGTCGGGCAGCACAATCAGCCCCAGCATTTT. Supplemented by reference TRBV28 and TRBJ1-5, the full variable domain reads DVKVTQSSRYLVKRTGEKVFLECVQDMDHENMFWYRQDPGLGLRLIYFSYDVKMKEKGDIPEGYSVSREKKERFSLILESASTNQTSMYLCASSLSVGQHNQPQHFGDGTRLSIL.

The chain recombines TRBV12-3 or TRBV12-4 with TRBJ1-1; D call uncertain. V gave up 6 bases and J gave up 1 base, with 12 bases separating them. The CDR3 spans 14 residues. The CDR3 DNA reads TGTGCCAGCAGACCTCGGGGATCGAACACTGAAGCTTTCTTT. Protein: CASRPRGSNTEAFF.

The genes are TRBV12-3 or TRBV12-4 and TRBJ2-7; 10 bases are a match to TRBD2. Losses at the gene ends were 4 bases for V and 6 bases for J; bases not matched to a gene: 18. This CDR3 contains 18 residues. The DNA for the CDR3 is TGTGCCAGCAGTTACGACCGCGGTTTTGGGACTAGCGTGACCGAGCAGTACTTC. This sequence encodes CASSYDRGFGTSVTEQYF.

This clonotype has a count of ten or more. The rearrangement links TRBV11-1 to TRBJ2-7; D ambiguous. Germline V gene lookup returns CDR1 SGHAT and CDR2 FQDESV (reference sequence). Trimming removed 5 bases from V and 2 bases from J, with 13 bases in between. The CDR3 length is 14 residues. CDR3 nucleotide sequence: TGTGCCAGCAGCGAAGCTCTAAGGGCCTACGAGCAGTACTTC. Its protein product is CASSEALRAYEQYF.

About this clonotype itself: Since a much larger clone is just one base distant, this may be a read error. V usage is TRBV18 and J usage is TRBJ2-7; D is ambiguous. Germline V gives CDR1 KGHSH, CDR2 LQKENI. CDR3 length equals 13 residues. The CDR3 DNA is TGTGCCAGCTCACCTCCGGTGACCTACGAGCTGTACTTC. It yields the protein CASSPPVTYELYF.

This clonotype has just one count. This chain joins TRBV5-1 and TRBJ1-6, with 7 positions matching TRBD1. Germline V CDR1 and CDR2: SGHRS, YFSETQ. The CDR3 runs 15 residues. With V trimmed by 0 bases and J by 8 bases, 5 bases remained unmatched. The CDR3: CASSLEGAVDSPLHF. The CDR3 nucleotides are TGCGCCAGCAGCTTGGAGGGGGCCGTGGATTCACCCCTCCACTTT.

This clonotype was detected ten times or more. The gene calls are TRBV7-9 and TRBJ1-2, with D perhaps TRBD1 (6 bases). Germline values: CDR1 SEHNR, CDR2 FQNEAQ (reference sequence). V was clipped by 5 bases and J by 5 bases, with 15 bases between them. This CDR3 is 14 amino acids long. In nucleotides, the CDR3 is TGTGCCAGCAGCGGGTGGACAGCCCTTTATGGCTACACCTTC. Protein product: CASSGWTALYGYTF. Drawing the rest from reference TRBV7-9 and TRBJ1-2, the complete variable domain is DTGVSQNPRHKITKRGQNVTFRCDPISEHNRLYWYRQTLGQGPEFLTYFQNEAQLEKSRLLSDRFSAERPKGSFSTLEIQRTEQGDSAMYLCASSGWTALYGYTFGSGTRLTVV.

Ten or more counts support this clonotype. The rearrangement links TRBV12-3 or TRBV12-4 to TRBJ2-5; a weak D match, TRBD2 (5 bases). CDR3 length: 14 residues. The V and J ends lost 6 bases and 2 bases respectively, with 13 bases between them. The CDR3 spells CASSQGAVQETQYF. The DNA of the CDR3 is TGTGCCAGCAGCCAAGGAGCGGTGCAAGAGACCCAGTACTTC.

This clonotype was seen at least ten times. For the CDR3, the DNA is TGCGCCAGCAGCCAAGGCAGGGCGGCGAACACTGAAGCTTTCTTT. Amino acid sequence: CASSQGRAANTEAFF. This chain joins TRBV4-3 and TRBJ1-1; D perhaps matches TRBD1 (5 bases). V was trimmed by 1 base and J by 1 base, leaving 10 bases between them. In germline, CDR1 is LGHNA, CDR2 YSLEER. There are 15 residues in the CDR3.

This clonotype was counted a few times. The CDR3 sequence is CASSPGRFSGRAGETQYF. The CDR3, as DNA: TGTGCCAGCAGCCCCGGTCGTTTTAGCGGGAGGGCCGGGGAGACCCAGTACTTC. The rearrangement joins TRBV28 to TRBJ2-5, with 11 positions matching TRBD2. The CDR3 spans 18 residues. Trimming cost V 6 bases and J 5 bases; bases outside gene matches: 17. Germline-derived CDR1 and CDR2 are MDHEN and SYDVKM. Together with reference TRBV28 and TRBJ2-5, the CDR3 gives the full variable domain: DVKVTQSSRYLVKRTGEKVFLECVQDMDHENMFWYRQDPGLGLRLIYFSYDVKMKEKGDIPEGYSVSREKKERFSLILESASTNQTSMYLCASSPGRFSGRAGETQYFGPGTRLLVL.

The chain is built from TRBV6-2 or TRBV6-3 and TRBJ2-7, with TRBD1 identical over 9 bases. In germline, CDR1 is MNHEY, CDR2 SVGEGT. CDR3 size: 15 residues. J gave up 4 bases and V 2 bases, and 6 bases lay outside the gene matches. The CDR3 DNA reads TGTGCCAGCAGTTACGGGACAGGGCCAAATTACGAGCAGTACTTC. It translates to CASSYGTGPNYEQYF.

This clonotype was seen only a few times. The V gene is TRBV4-3, the J gene TRBJ2-7; no clear D. V was cut by 1 base and J by 3 bases, with 19 bases left in between. CDR1 and CDR2 from the germline V gene are LGHNA and YSLEER. The CDR3 covers 17 residues. CDR3 protein: CASSQVIGSVADYEQYF. The DNA for the CDR3 is TGCGCCAGCAGCCAAGTCATTGGATCAGTGGCCGACTACGAGCAGTACTTC.

The sample holds many counts of this clonotype. V and J are TRBV6-1 and TRBJ1-2; no firm D call. The CDR3 sequence is 14 residues long. The V end lost 2 bases, the J end lost 5 bases, and 12 bases lay between the germline ends. Looked up from germline, CDR1 is MNHNS and CDR2 is SASEGT. The CDR3 here is CASSEQPTAYGYTF. The CDR3 region has the DNA TGTGCCAGCAGTGAACAGCCCACTGCTTATGGCTACACCTTC.

Many counts were recorded for this clonotype. This chain links TRBV29-1 with TRBJ2-7, with TRBD1 as a possible D gene (6 bases). V lost 5 bases to trimming and J lost 2 bases, with 16 bases between them. There are 14 residues in the CDR3. CDR1 is SQVTM, CDR2 ANQGSEA, per germline. Here the CDR3 reads CSVNPRDRPYEQYV. Here the CDR3 DNA reads TGCAGCGTTAACCCACGCGACAGGCCCTACGAGCAGTACGTC.

This clonotype was counted ten times or more. The chain has TRBV18 and TRBJ2-2; no firm D call. From germline, CDR1 is KGHSH and CDR2 LQKENI. CDR3 length: 15 amino acids. With 0 bases removed from V and 3 bases from J, the gap between germline ends came to 8 bases. CDR3: CASSPPGGDTGELFF. In nucleotides, the CDR3 is TGTGCCAGCTCACCACCGGGCGGAGACACCGGGGAGCTGTTTTTT.

This clonotype was observed a few times. The CDR3 sequence: CASSSDTPVEQYF. DNA of the CDR3: TGTGCCAGCAGTTCCGACACACCCGTCGAGCAGTACTTC. The chain employs TRBV28 and TRBJ2-7; the D is unclear. Trimming shortened V by 4 bases and J by 6 bases, and 13 bases separated the two germline ends. The germline V gene encodes CDR1 MDHEN and CDR2 SYDVKM. This CDR3 is built from 13 residues.

The gene calls are TRBV7-2 and TRBJ1-2, with unresolved D. CDR3 length: 14 amino acids. With 10 bases removed from V and 0 bases from J, the gap between germline ends came to 15 bases. Looked up from germline, CDR1 is SGHTA and CDR2 is FQGNSA. The CDR3 region has the DNA TGTGCCAATGCGCCTGCAGAAGCTAACTATGGCTACACCTTC. As protein: CANAPAEANYGYTF.

This clonotype has at least ten counts. The chain carries TRBV10-3 and TRBJ1-1, with 7 bases matching TRBD1. Trimming cost V 6 bases and J 3 bases; bases outside gene matches: 1. This CDR3 comprises 12 residues. The germline gives CDR1 ENHRY, CDR2 SYGVKD. CDR3 sequence reads: CAISGTDTEAFF. The CDR3 region has the DNA TGTGCCATCAGCGGGACAGACACTGAAGCTTTCTTT.

This clonotype occurred many times. CDR3 sequence (DNA): TGCGCCAGCAGCCAAGTGCAGCCCCAGCATTTT. Its translation is CASSQVQPQHF. This chain uses TRBV4-1 with TRBJ1-5, with no clear D. The germline CDR1 and CDR2 sequences are MGHRA and YSYEKL. V lost 1 base, J lost 7 bases, and 2 bases lay in between. The CDR3 covers 11 residues.

This clonotype was counted at least ten times. The chain employs TRBV29-1 and TRBJ2-7; D possibly corresponds to TRBD1 (6 bases). V was trimmed by 3 bases and J by 2 bases, leaving 11 bases between them. This CDR3 contains 13 residues. Germline V gene data show CDR1 as SQVTM and CDR2 as ANQGSEA. CDR3 residues: CSVEGDKPYEQYF. The CDR3 bases are TGCAGCGTTGAGGGGGACAAACCCTACGAGCAGTACTTC.

The sample holds a few counts of this clonotype. This chain uses TRBV6-1 with TRBJ1-1; no firm D call. This CDR3 has 14 residues. Looked up from germline, CDR1 is MNHNS and CDR2 is SASEGT. Trimming took 4 bases from V and 3 from J, leaving 12 bases between them. CDR3 DNA sequence: TGTGCCAGCAGTGTTGAGAGGTGGGACACTGAAGCTTTCTTT. This encodes CASSVERWDTEAFF.

At least ten counts were recorded for this clonotype. The chain is built from TRBV7-8 and TRBJ2-7, with 7 bases aligning to TRBD1. CDR3 size: 15 residues. Germline V gene sequence: CDR1 SGHVS, CDR2 FQNEAQ. V dropped 5 bases and J dropped 0; count of bases not matched to a gene: 7. CDR3 sequence (DNA): TGTGCCAGCAGCCCGTCGGGACAGATCTCCTACGAGCAGTACTTC. Translation: CASSPSGQISYEQYF.

The chain is built from TRBV6-1 and TRBJ1-1, with 7 bases lining up with TRBD1. The germline CDR1 and CDR2 sequences are MNHNS and SASEGT. The V gene end was trimmed by 6 bases and the J gene end by 4 bases; junction bases not matched to a gene: 11. The CDR3 length is 15 residues. The CDR3 DNA reads as TGTGCCAGCAGCGCGAGCCAGGGGGGCGGCACTGAAGCTTTCTTT. It is translated as CASSASQGGGTEAFF.

This chain connects TRBV7-2 to TRBJ1-5; a possible D gene is TRBD1 (6 bases). V gave up 6 bases and J gave up 3 bases, with 12 bases separating them. Germline V gene sequence: CDR1 SGHTA, CDR2 FQGNSA. There are 14 residues in the CDR3. In nucleotides, the CDR3 is TGTGCCAGCAGTCACACAGGGAACAATCAGCCCCAGCATTTT. Translating it yields CASSHTGNNQPQHF.

This clonotype was seen at least ten times. V gene TRBV12-3 or TRBV12-4 combines with J gene TRBJ2-2; possibly TRBD2 for D (6 bases). There are 15 residues in the CDR3. With 3 bases removed from V and 7 bases from J, the gap between germline ends came to 15 bases. CDR3 region: CASSLRGGAGGELFF. The CDR3 region has the DNA TGTGCCAGCAGTTTGAGAGGAGGGGCGGGCGGGGAGCTGTTTTTT.

This chain connects TRBV30 to TRBJ1-5; D is ambiguous. Trimming shortened V by 0 bases and J by 7 bases, and 13 bases separated the two germline ends. The CDR3 runs to 14 residues. Germline V gene sequence: CDR1 GTSNPN, CDR2 SVGIG (reference sequence). The CDR3 loop is CAWSVSFNGQPQHF. CDR3 sequence (DNA): TGTGCCTGGAGTGTTAGCTTTAACGGCCAGCCCCAGCATTTT.